A selection of T cell receptor beta chains follows, all from one sample in a study of neoadjuvant anti-PD-1 for oral cavity cancer. Assay used: immunoSEQ multiplex PCR; TCRdb lists only in-frame clones, some missing. The sample lists 9,500 to 12,000 clones; about 50% were seen once. This material consisted of tumor tissue, taken before nivolumab (anti-PD-1) treatment. The receptors were gathered from a person between 35 and 79 years old with oral cavity squamous cell carcinoma. CDR3s include the opening cysteine and the closing phenylalanine or tryptophan. The order of the fields is J gene, D gene, clone size, V gene, CDR3 protein, CDR3 DNA. The D gene is left open where the match is weak. Some rows mark clone size as missing; the rest say once, few, many or name a class of expanded clone.

J gene: TRBJ2-5
D gene: NA
clone size: NA
V gene: TRBV15
CDR3 protein: CATSRPYPEGETQYF
CDR3 DNA: TGTGCCACCAGCAGGCCCTATCCCGAGGGAGAGACCCAGTACTTC

J gene: TRBJ2-5
D gene: TRBD2
clone size: NA
V gene: TRBV5-1
CDR3 protein: CASSLAPGLAGGYQETQYF
CDR3 DNA: TGCGCCAGCAGCTTGGCCCCAGGACTAGCGGGGGGGTACCAAGAGACCCAGTACTTC

J gene: TRBJ1-1
D gene: NA
clone size: NA
V gene: TRBV15
CDR3 protein: CATSKEVGTEAFF
CDR3 DNA: TGTGCCACCAGCAAAGAAGTCGGCACTGAAGCTTTCTTT

J gene: TRBJ1-6
D gene: NA
clone size: NA
V gene: TRBV7-2
CDR3 protein: CASSLVIDQGGSPLHF
CDR3 DNA: TGTGCCAGCAGCTTAGTAATTGATCAGGGTGGTTCACCCCTCCACTTT

J gene: TRBJ1-5
D gene: NA
clone size: NA
V gene: TRBV28
CDR3 protein: CASRKRTDSNQPQHF
CDR3 DNA: TGTGCCAGCAGAAAAAGGACAGATAGCAATCAGCCCCAGCATTTT

J gene: TRBJ2-2
D gene: NA
clone size: few
V gene: TRBV7-8
CDR3 protein: CASRLSQVAGELFF
CDR3 DNA: TGTGCCAGCAGATTATCACAGGTGGCCGGGGAGCTGTTTTTT

J gene: TRBJ2-7
D gene: NA
clone size: NA
V gene: TRBV6-5
CDR3 protein: CASSYSKGKNEQYF
CDR3 DNA: TGTGCCAGCAGTTACTCGAAGGGTAAGAACGAGCAGTACTTC

J gene: TRBJ2-7
D gene: TRBD1
clone size: NA
V gene: TRBV30
CDR3 protein: CAWRNRGTGEQYF
CDR3 DNA: TGTGCCTGGAGAAACCGCGGGACAGGAGAGCAGTACTTC

J gene: TRBJ1-2
D gene: TRBD1
clone size: few
V gene: TRBV20-1
CDR3 protein: CSAYTGDSTF
CDR3 DNA: TGCAGTGCATATACAGGGGATAGCACCTTC

J gene: TRBJ2-5
D gene: NA
clone size: NA
V gene: TRBV5-1
CDR3 protein: CASSIDSGETQYF
CDR3 DNA: TGCGCCAGCAGCATCGACTCGGGGGAGACCCAGTACTTC

J gene: TRBJ2-1
D gene: TRBD2
clone size: NA
V gene: TRBV6-4
CDR3 protein: CATSAGLANEQFF
CDR3 DNA: TGTGCCACCTCAGCGGGACTGGCCAATGAGCAGTTCTTC

J gene: TRBJ2-2
D gene: TRBD2
clone size: medium-sized
V gene: TRBV9
CDR3 protein: CASSVGLAVTGELFF
CDR3 DNA: TGTGCCAGCAGCGTGGGACTAGCTGTCACCGGGGAGCTGTTTTTT

J gene: TRBJ1-4
D gene: NA
clone size: medium-sized
V gene: TRBV5-1
CDR3 protein: CASSFAFQRGGEKLFF
CDR3 DNA: TGCGCCAGCAGCTTCGCCTTTCAGAGGGGGGGTGAAAAACTGTTTTTT

J gene: TRBJ2-2
D gene: TRBD1
clone size: NA
V gene: TRBV27
CDR3 protein: CASSFRQGAWSYTGELFF
CDR3 DNA: TGTGCCAGCAGTTTCCGACAGGGGGCTTGGTCTTACACCGGGGAGCTGTTTTTT

J gene: TRBJ2-5
D gene: TRBD1
clone size: NA
V gene: TRBV9
CDR3 protein: CASSDRQGSGETQYF
CDR3 DNA: TGTGCCAGCAGCGACCGACAGGGAAGTGGAGAGACCCAGTACTTC

J gene: TRBJ1-2
D gene: NA
clone size: medium-sized
V gene: TRBV2
CDR3 protein: CASSPGADYGYTF
CDR3 DNA: TGTGCCAGCAGTCCTGGGGCAGACTATGGCTACACCTTC

J gene: TRBJ2-7
D gene: NA
clone size: NA
V gene: TRBV15
CDR3 protein: CATSKEDGPTYEQYF
CDR3 DNA: TGTGCCACCAGCAAAGAGGACGGACCGACCTACGAGCAGTACTTC

J gene: TRBJ1-2
D gene: NA
clone size: few
V gene: TRBV4-2
CDR3 protein: CASSQVQREDGYTF
CDR3 DNA: TGTGCCAGCAGCCAAGTTCAACGGGAGGATGGCTACACCTTC

J gene: TRBJ2-5
D gene: TRBD1
clone size: NA
V gene: TRBV7-7
CDR3 protein: CASSLDGQGGETQYF
CDR3 DNA: TGTGCCAGCAGCTTAGACGGACAGGGCGGAGAGACCCAGTACTTC

J gene: TRBJ2-2
D gene: NA
clone size: NA
V gene: TRBV7-6
CDR3 protein: CASSPRTGQGGELFF
CDR3 DNA: TGTGCCAGCAGCCCTCGGACGGGCCAGGGCGGGGAGCTGTTTTTT

J gene: TRBJ2-1
D gene: NA
clone size: few
V gene: TRBV4-3
CDR3 protein: CASSQDLSNHNEQFF
CDR3 DNA: TGCGCCAGCAGCCAAGATCTCTCAAATCACAATGAGCAGTTCTTC

J gene: TRBJ1-2
D gene: TRBD1
clone size: NA
V gene: TRBV27
CDR3 protein: CASSPQQGGGYGYTF
CDR3 DNA: TGTGCCAGCAGTCCTCAACAGGGGGGGGGCTATGGCTACACCTTC

J gene: TRBJ1-1
D gene: NA
clone size: NA
V gene: TRBV6-6
CDR3 protein: CASSYWVDTEAFF
CDR3 DNA: TGTGCCAGCAGTTACTGGGTAGACACTGAAGCTTTCTTT

J gene: TRBJ1-1
D gene: NA
clone size: few
V gene: TRBV5-1
CDR3 protein: CASSILGAGANTEAFF
CDR3 DNA: TGCGCCAGCAGCATTCTAGGAGCAGGGGCGAACACTGAAGCTTTCTTT

J gene: TRBJ1-3
D gene: NA
clone size: NA
V gene: TRBV11-2
CDR3 protein: CASSLDRDRNTIYF
CDR3 DNA: TGTGCCAGCAGCTTAGATCGGGACAGAAACACCATATATTTT

J gene: TRBJ2-5
D gene: NA
clone size: NA
V gene: TRBV5-6
CDR3 protein: CASSHGRVGETQYF
CDR3 DNA: TGTGCCAGCAGCCACGGTAGGGTAGGGGAGACCCAGTACTTC

J gene: TRBJ2-4
D gene: NA
clone size: few
V gene: TRBV7-9
CDR3 protein: CASSRGGDKNIQYF
CDR3 DNA: TGTGCCAGCAGCCGTGGGGGAGACAAAAACATTCAGTACTTC

J gene: TRBJ1-5
D gene: TRBD1
clone size: few
V gene: TRBV18
CDR3 protein: CASSPKGGQDHQPQHF
CDR3 DNA: TGTGCCAGCTCACCTAAAGGGGGACAGGATCATCAGCCCCAGCATTTT

J gene: TRBJ2-3
D gene: TRBD2
clone size: NA
V gene: TRBV9
CDR3 protein: CASSVGLAGVADTQYF
CDR3 DNA: TGTGCCAGCAGCGTAGGCCTAGCGGGGGTGGCAGATACGCAGTATTTT

J gene: TRBJ2-5
D gene: TRBD1
clone size: few
V gene: TRBV5-1
CDR3 protein: CASSPEGQGTETQYF
CDR3 DNA: TGCGCCAGCAGCCCAGAGGGACAGGGGACGGAGACCCAGTACTTC

J gene: TRBJ1-6
D gene: NA
clone size: NA
V gene: TRBV18
CDR3 protein: CASSTRQSPNNSPLHF
CDR3 DNA: TGTGCCAGCTCAACGCGGCAGAGCCCAAATAATTCACCCCTCCACTTT

J gene: TRBJ2-7
D gene: TRBD2
clone size: NA
V gene: TRBV7-2
CDR3 protein: CASSPRRGGEQYF
CDR3 DNA: TGTGCCAGCAGCCCAAGGCGGGGGGGGGAGCAGTACTTC